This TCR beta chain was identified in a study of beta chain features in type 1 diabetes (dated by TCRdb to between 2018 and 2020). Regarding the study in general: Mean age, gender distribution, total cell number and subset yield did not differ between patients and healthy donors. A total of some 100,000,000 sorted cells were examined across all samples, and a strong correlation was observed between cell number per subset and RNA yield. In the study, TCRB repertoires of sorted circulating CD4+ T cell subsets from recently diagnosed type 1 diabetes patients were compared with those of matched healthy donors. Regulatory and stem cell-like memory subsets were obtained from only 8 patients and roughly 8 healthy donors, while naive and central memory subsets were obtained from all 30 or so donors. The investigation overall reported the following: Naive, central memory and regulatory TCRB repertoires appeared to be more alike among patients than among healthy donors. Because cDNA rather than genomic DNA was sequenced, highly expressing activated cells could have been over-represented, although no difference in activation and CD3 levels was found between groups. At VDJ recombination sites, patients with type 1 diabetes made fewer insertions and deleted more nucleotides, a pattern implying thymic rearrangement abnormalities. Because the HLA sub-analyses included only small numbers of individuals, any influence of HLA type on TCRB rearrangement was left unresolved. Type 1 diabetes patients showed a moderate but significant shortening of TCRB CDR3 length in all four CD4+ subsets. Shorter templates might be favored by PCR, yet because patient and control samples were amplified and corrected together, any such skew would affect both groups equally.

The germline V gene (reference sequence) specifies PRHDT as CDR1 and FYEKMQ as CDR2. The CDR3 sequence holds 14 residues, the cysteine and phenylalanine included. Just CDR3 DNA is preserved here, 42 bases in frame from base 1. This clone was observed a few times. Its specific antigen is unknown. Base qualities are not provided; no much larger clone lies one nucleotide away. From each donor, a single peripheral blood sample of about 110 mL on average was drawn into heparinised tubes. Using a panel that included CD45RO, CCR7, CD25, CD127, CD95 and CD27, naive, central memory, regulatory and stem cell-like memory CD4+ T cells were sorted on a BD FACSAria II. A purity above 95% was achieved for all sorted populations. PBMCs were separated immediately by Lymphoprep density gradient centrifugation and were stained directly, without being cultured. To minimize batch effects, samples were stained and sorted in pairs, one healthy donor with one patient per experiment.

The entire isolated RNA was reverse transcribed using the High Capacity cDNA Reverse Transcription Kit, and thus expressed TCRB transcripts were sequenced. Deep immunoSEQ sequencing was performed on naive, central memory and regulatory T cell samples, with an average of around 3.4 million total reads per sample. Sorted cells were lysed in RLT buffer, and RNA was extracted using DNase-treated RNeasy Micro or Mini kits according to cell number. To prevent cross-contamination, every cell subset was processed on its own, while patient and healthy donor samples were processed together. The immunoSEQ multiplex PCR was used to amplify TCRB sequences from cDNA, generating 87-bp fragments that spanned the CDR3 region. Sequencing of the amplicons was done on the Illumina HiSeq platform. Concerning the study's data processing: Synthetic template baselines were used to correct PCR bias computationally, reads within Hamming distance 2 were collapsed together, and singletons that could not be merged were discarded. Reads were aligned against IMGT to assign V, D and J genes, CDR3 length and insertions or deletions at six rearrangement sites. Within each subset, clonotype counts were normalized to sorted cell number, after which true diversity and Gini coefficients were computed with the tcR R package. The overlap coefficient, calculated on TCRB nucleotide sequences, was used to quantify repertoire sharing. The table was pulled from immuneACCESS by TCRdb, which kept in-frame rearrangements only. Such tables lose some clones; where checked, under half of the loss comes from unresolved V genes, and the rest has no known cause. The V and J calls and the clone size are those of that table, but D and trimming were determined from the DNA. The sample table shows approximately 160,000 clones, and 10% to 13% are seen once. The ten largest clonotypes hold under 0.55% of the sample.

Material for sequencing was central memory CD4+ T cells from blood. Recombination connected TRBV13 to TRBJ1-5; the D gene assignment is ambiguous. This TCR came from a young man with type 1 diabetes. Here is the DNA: TGTGATGATTGGCCAGATGATAGCAATCAGCCCCAGCATTTT. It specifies CDDWPDDSNQPQHF.